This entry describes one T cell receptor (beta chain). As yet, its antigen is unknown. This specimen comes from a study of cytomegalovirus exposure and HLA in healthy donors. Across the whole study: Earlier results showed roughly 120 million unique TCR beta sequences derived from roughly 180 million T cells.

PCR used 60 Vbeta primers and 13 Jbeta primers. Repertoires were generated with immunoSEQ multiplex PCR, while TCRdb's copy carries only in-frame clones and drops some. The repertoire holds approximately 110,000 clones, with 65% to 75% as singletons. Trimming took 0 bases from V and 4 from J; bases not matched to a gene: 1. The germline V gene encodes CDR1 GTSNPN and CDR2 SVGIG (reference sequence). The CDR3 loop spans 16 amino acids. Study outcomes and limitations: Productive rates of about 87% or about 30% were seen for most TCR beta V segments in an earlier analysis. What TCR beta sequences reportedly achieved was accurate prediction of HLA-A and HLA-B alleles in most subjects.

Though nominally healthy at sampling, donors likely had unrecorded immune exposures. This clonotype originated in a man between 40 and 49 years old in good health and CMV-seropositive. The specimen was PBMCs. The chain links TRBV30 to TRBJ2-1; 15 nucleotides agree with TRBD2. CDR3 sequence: CAWSVGTSGGYNEQFF. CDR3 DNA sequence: TGTGCCTGGAGTGTGGGGACTAGCGGGGGGTACAATGAGCAGTTCTTC. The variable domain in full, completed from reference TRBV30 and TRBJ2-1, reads SQTIHQWPATLVQPVGSPLSLECTVEGTSNPNLYWYRQAAGRGLQLLFYSVGIGQISSEVPQNLSASRPQDRQFILSSKKLLLSDSGFYLCAWSVGTSGGYNEQFFGPGTRLTVL.